Sequencing of this T cell receptor beta chain was carried out in a study of cytomegalovirus exposure and HLA in healthy donors. Whole-study findings and limits: There were over 150 TCR beta chains listed as cytomegalovirus-associated. Whilst most TCR sequences proved rare, a subset of public TCRs occurred across many donors. In vitro experiments confirmed that three CMV-associated chains were specific for CMV antigens.

Clones were sequenced by immunoSEQ multiplex PCR, and TCRdb holds only the in-frame ones, with some missing. The sample has around 91,000 clones; approximately 94% are singletons. Trimming stripped 0 bases from V and 3 bases from J, with 7 bases between. CDR3 length: 13 residues. Germline V CDR1 and CDR2: SGHRS, YFSETQ. As regards this clone: Its specificity is unknown.

What was sequenced was PBMCs. This sequence originates from a woman in her thirties in good health and CMV-seropositive. The chain couples TRBV5-1 to TRBJ2-7, with D unresolved. Here the CDR3 reads CASSLDIRYEQYF. In nucleotides, the CDR3 is TGCGCCAGCAGCTTGGACATCCGCTACGAGCAGTACTTC.